This T cell receptor beta chain was captured by sequencing in a study of identical twins. Trimming shortened V by 0 bases and J by 0 bases, and 28 bases separated the two germline ends. This CDR3 comprises 22 residues. Germline V gene lookup returns CDR1 SGHAT and CDR2 FQDESV (reference sequence). TCRdb re-called the 5' RACE reads through MiXCR, storing one row per CDR3 protein. The sample yields hundreds of thousands of distinct CDR3 sequences, roughly 7% seen once. Overall study findings and caveats: Shared out-of-frame alpha sequences (those common to twins) showed excess low generation probability. Excess sharing by twins proved weaker in beta out-of-frame sequences.

This clonotype has ten or more counts. Its target is not known. With no exceptions, donors were healthy Caucasians. These sequences were also reported in another study, on yellow fever vaccine responses in identical twins.

The sequence was obtained from a woman between 18 and 29 years old in good health. V and J are TRBV11-1 and TRBJ2-3, with a possible D match to TRBD2 (5 bases). The material sequenced was memory (CD45RO+) T cells sorted from blood. The DNA for the CDR3 is TGTGCCAGCAGCTTAGCGAGTTCACGGTCTCGTACCCGAGGGCCTAGCACAGATACGCAGTATTTT. As protein: CASSLASSRSRTRGPSTDTQYF.